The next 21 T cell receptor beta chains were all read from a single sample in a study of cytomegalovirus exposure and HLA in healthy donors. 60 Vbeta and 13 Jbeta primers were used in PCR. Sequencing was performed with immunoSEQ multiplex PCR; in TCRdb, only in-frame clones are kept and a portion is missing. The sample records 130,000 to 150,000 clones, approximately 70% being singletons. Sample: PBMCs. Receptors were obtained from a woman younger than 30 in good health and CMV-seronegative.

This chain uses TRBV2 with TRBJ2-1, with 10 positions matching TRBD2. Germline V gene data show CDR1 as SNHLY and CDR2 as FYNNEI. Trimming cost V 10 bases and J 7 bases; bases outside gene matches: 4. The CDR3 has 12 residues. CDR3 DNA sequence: TGTGCCATTGAGGGACTAGCGAATGAGCAGTTCTTC. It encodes CAIEGLANEQFF.

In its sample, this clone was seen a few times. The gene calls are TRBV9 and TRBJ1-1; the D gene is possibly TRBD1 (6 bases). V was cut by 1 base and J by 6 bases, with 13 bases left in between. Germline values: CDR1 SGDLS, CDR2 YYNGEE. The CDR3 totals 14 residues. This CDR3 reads CASSVRSGGPEAFF. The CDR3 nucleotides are TGTGCCAGCAGCGTACGTTCCGGGGGGCCTGAAGCTTTCTTT.

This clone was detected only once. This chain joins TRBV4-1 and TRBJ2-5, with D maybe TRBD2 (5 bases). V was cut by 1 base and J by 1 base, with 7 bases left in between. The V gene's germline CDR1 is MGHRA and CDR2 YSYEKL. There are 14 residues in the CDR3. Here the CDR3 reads CASSQGRSQETQYF. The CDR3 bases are TGCGCCAGCAGCCAAGGGAGGTCCCAAGAGACCCAGTACTTC.

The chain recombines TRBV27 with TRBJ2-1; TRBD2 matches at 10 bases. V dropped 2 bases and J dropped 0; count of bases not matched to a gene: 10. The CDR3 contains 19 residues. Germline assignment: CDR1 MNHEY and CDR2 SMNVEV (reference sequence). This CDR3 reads CASSLKVGTSGISYNEQFF. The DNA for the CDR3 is TGTGCCAGCAGTTTAAAGGTCGGAACTAGCGGGATCTCCTACAATGAGCAGTTCTTC.

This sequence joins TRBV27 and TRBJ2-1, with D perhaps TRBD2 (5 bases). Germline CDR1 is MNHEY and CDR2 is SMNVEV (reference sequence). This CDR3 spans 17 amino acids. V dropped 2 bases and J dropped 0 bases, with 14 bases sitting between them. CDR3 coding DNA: TGTGCCAGCAGTTTACGTCTAAACGACTACTCCTACAATGAGCAGTTCTTC. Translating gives CASSLRLNDYSYNEQFF.

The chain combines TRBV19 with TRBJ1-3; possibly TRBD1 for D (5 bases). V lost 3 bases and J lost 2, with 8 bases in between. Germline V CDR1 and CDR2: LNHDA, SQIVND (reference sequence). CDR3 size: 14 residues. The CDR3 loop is CASSIQGTGNTIYF. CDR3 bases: TGTGCCAGTAGTATCCAGGGAACTGGAAACACCATATATTTT. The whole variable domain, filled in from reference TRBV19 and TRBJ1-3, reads DGGITQSPKYLFRKEGQNVTLSCEQNLNHDAMYWYRQDPGQGLRLIYYSQIVNDFQKGDIAEGYSVSREKKESFPLTVTSAQKNPTAFYLCASSIQGTGNTIYFGEGSWLTVV.

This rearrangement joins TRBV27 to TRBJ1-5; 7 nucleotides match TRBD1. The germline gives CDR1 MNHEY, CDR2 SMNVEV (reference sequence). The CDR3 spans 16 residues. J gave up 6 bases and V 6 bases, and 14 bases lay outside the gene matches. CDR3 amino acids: CASSRAETGVGQPQHF. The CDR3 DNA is TGTGCCAGCAGCCGCGCTGAAACAGGGGTGGGTCAGCCCCAGCATTTT.

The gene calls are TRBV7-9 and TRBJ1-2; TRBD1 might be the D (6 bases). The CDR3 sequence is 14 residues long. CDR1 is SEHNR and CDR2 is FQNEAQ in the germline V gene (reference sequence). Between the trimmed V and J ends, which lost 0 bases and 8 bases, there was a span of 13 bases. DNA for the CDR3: TGTGCCAGCAGCTTAGCGGGGGCACCCGGAGGCTACACCTTC. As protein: CASSLAGAPGGYTF.

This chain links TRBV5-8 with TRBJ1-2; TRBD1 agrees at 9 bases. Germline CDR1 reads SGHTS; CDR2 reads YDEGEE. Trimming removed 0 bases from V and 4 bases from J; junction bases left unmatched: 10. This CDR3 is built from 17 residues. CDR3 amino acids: CASSLVGQGYLSYGYTF. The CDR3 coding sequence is TGTGCCAGCAGCTTGGTCGGACAGGGGTATCTTTCCTATGGCTACACCTTC.

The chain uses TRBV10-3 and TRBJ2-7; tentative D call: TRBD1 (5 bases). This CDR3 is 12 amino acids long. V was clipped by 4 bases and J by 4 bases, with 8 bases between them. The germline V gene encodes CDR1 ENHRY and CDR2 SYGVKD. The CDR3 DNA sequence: TGTGCCATCAGTGCGGCAGGGTACGAGCAGTACTTC. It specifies CAISAAGYEQYF.

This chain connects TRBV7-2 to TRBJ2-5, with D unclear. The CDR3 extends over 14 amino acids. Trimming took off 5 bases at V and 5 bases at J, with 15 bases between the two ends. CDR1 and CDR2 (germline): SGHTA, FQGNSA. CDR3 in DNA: TGTGCCAGCAGCCCCCAAGCCTGGTCGGAGACCCAGTACTTC. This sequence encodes CASSPQAWSETQYF.

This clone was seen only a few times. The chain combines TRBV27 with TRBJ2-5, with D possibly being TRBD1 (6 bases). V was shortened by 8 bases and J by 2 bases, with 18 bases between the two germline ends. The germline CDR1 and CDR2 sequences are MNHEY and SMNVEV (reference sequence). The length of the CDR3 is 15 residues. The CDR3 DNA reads TGTGCCAGCGGGAAGGACCAGGGGCGGCAAGAGACCCAGTACTTC. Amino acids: CASGKDQGRQETQYF.

The CDR3 loop reads CASSQAAGVGETQYF. As DNA, the CDR3 is TGCGCCAGCAGCCAAGCCGCGGGAGTAGGAGAGACCCAGTACTTC. This chain uses TRBV4-3 with TRBJ2-5; 7 bases line up with TRBD2. CDR3 length: 15 residues. Germline-derived CDR1 and CDR2 are LGHNA and YSLEER. With V trimmed by 1 base and J by 4 bases, 6 bases remained unmatched.

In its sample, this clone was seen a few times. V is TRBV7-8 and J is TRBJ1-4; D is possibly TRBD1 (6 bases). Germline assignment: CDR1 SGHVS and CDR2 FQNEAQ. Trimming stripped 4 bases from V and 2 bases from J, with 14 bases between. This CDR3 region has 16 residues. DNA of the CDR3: TGTGCCAGCAGCTCCCTACAGGGTTTCACTAATGAAAAACTGTTTTTT. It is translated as CASSSLQGFTNEKLFF.

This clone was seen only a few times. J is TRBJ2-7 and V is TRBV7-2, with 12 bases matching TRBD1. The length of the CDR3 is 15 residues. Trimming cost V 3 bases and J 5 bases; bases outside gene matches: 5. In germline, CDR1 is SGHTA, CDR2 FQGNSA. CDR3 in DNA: TGTGCCAGCAGCTTGTTGGGACAGGGGGCCGACGAGCAGTACTTC. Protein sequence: CASSLLGQGADEQYF.

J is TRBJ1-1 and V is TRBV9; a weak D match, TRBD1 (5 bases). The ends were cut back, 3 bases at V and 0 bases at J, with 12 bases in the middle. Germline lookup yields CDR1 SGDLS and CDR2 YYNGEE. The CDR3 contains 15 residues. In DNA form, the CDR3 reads TGTGCCAGCAGCGGATTACAGGTATTGAACACTGAAGCTTTCTTT. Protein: CASSGLQVLNTEAFF.

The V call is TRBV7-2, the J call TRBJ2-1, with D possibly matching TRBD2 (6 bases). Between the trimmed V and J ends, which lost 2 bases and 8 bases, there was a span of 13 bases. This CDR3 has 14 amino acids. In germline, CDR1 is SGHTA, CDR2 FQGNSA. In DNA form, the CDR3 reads TGTGCCAGCAGCTTACAGGGCGGGATCGATGAGCAGTTCTTC. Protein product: CASSLQGGIDEQFF.

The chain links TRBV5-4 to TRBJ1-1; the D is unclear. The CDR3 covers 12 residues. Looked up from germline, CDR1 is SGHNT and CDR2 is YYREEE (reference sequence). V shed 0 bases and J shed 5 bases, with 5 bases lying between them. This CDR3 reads CASSLDSTEAFF. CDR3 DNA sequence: TGTGCCAGCAGCTTGGACTCAACTGAAGCTTTCTTT. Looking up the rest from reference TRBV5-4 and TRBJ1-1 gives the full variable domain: ETGVTQSPTHLIKTRGQQVTLRCSSQSGHNTVSWYQQALGQGPQFIFQYYREEENGRGNFPPRFSGLQFPNYSSELNVNALELDDSALYLCASSLDSTEAFFGQGTRLTVV.

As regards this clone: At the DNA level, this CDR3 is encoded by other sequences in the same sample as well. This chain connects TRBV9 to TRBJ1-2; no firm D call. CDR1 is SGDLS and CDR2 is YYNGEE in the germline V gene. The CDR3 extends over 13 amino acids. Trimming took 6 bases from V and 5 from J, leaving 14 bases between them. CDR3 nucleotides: TGTGCCAGCACGGAAACCCTAGGTTATGGCTACACCTTC. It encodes CASTETLGYGYTF.

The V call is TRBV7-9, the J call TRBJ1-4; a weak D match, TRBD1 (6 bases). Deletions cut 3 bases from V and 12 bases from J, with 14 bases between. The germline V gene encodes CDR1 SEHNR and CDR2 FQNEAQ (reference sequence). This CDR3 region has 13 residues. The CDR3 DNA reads TGTGCCAGCAGCTTGGAGTCGGGGGGGCAACTGTTTTTT. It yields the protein CASSLESGGQLFF.

The CDR3 DNA sequence: TGCGCCAGCGGAGAAACGAGGGCCGAGCAGTACGTC. Its protein is CASGETRAEQYV. V is TRBV10-2 and J is TRBJ2-7; perhaps TRBD2 as D (5 bases). The CDR3 runs 12 residues. CDR1 WSHSY and CDR2 SAAADI come from the germline V gene. Trimming pared 8 bases from V and 6 bases from J, leaving 14 bases between.